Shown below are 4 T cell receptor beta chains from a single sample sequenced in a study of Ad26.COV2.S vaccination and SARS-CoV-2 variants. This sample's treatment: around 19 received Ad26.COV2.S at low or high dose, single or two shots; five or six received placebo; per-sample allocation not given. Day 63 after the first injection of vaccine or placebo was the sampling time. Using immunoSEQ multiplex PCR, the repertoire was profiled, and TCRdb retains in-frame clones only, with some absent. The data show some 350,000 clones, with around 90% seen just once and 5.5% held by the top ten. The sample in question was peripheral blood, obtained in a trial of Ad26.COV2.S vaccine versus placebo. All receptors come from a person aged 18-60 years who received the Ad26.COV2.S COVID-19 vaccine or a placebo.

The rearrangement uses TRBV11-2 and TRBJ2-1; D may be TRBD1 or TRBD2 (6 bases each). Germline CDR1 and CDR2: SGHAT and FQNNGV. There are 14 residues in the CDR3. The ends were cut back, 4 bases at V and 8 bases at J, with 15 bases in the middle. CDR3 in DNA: TGTGCCAGCAGCTCCCTGAGAGGGGGGCATGAGCAGTTCTTC. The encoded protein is CASSSLRGGHEQFF.

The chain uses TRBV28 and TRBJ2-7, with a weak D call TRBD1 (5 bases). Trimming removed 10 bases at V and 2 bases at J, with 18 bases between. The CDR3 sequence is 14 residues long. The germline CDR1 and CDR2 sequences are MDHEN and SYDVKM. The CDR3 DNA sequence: TGTGCCACCTACAGACAGTCCAAAGCCTACGAGCAGTACGTC. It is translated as CATYRQSKAYEQYV.

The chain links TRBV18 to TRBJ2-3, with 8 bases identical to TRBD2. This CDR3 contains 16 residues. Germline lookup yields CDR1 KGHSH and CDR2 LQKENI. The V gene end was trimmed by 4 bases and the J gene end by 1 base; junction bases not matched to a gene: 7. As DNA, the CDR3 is TGTGCCAGCTCACAGTCCCGAGCGGGGGGCACAGATACGCAGTATTTT. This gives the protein CASSQSRAGGTDTQYF.

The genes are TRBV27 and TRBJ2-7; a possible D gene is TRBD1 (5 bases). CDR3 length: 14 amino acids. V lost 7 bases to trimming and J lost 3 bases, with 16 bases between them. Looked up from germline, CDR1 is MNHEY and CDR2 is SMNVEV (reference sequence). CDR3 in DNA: TGTGCCAGCATAGACAGCAACAAACTCTACGAGCAGTACGTC. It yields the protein CASIDSNKLYEQYV.